This T cell receptor (beta chain) was captured by sequencing in a study of regulatory T cells in long-lasting Graves disease (dated by TCRdb to about 2021). Study-level background: Patients with newly diagnosed Graves' disease had been on antithyroid drugs for under 3 months. TCR sequencing covered some 13 persistent and 20 or so newly diagnosed Graves' disease patients, some 33 samples in total. Patients with persistent Graves' disease were compared with patients with newly diagnosed Graves' disease using TCR sequencing and RNA sequencing of peripheral blood. The study took place in China and was registered as a clinical trial. Results and caveats for the whole study, not just this receptor: The small sample size was acknowledged by the authors as a limitation that may reduce accuracy. Peripheral blood alone was examined, since thyroid tissue, which constituted the primary lesion, could not be accessed. Sequencing and analysis were restricted to the TCR beta chain. A larger number of public clonotypes was shared among persistent patients (more than 2,500) than among newly diagnosed patients (roughly 930). Persistent Graves' disease patients showed lower TCR Shannon entropy and fewer highly expanded clones than newly diagnosed patients, suggesting clonal expansion.

The time point label here, explained by the study, means: newly diagnosed GD, antithyroid drugs for less than 3 months. RNA was extracted from PBMCs in TRIzol for both TCR sequencing and RNA sequencing. The diagnosis of Graves' disease followed American Thyroid Association guidelines. Patients were recruited from an endocrinology department in Xi'an, China. Each patient gave approximately 10 milliliters of peripheral blood, collected in an EDTA anticoagulant tube. Ficoll Paque Plus density gradient separation was used to isolate PBMCs, and no further T cell sorting was done. An Agilent 2100 Bioanalyzer and agarose gel were used to check RNA quality, and a NanoDrop 2000 was used to measure RNA concentration. For this clonotype: Its antigen is unknown. No base qualities exist here, and no much larger clone lies one base off it.

Library generation was performed with multiplex PCR. This sample was sequenced with an Illumina HiSeq 4000. TCR beta libraries were built with iRepertoire HTBI primers and Arm-PCR amplification of CDR3 regions. Before sequencing, the PCR products underwent gel purification. For the original study's pipeline: A total of fewer than 70 TRBV and 14 TRBJ segments were identified across samples and were used for gene usage analysis of CDR3 amino acid clonotypes. Filtered high-quality paired reads were merged into contigs using COPE and FqMerger. BLAST was used to align contigs to the IMGT TRBV, TRBD and TRBJ reference genes, and CDR3 was defined following IMGT. Any clonotype with a frequency above 0.1% was classified as a highly expanded clone. Repertoire diversity was measured by Shannon entropy, and V-J evenness by the Gini coefficient. A clonotype found in more than one individual was treated as public. Using fastp trimming at Q25 and MiXCR clonotype assembly, TCRdb reanalyzed the public sequencing data and kept in-frame beta chains. Rows are combined by CDR3 protein, so each entry shows the most common genes and DNA. What appears here as the V and J calls and clone size reflects TCRdb's work, not the paper's. The table for this sample lists some 370,000 distinct CDR3 sequences; about 10% of them were counted only once. The ten largest clones add up to under 20% of the sample.

This sample was shared with a second study, whose subject was T cells in Graves' hyperthyroidism and ophthalmopathy. The second study's paper adds: Stable Graves' hyperthyroidism was defined as no progression to ophthalmopathy during 18 months of follow-up. The hyperthyroidism patients were between 18 and 65 years old and newly diagnosed, with a disease duration of less than 2 months. Patients with uncontrolled infections, other autoimmune diseases, pregnancy or lactation were excluded. Diagnoses were established on the basis of clinical symptoms, serum thyroxine and TRAb, thyroid ultrasound, and orbital computed tomography. A first-round RT-PCR of the TCR CDR3 used the HTBI primer set with the Qiagen OneStep RT-PCR kit. Most expanded thyroid clonotypes (frequency above 0.001) were also found in blood, which suggests that blood repertoires may mirror thyroid immune responses. In cross-validation, a model built on a 13 V-J signature told ophthalmopathy apart from stable hyperthyroidism with approximately 90% sensitivity and approximately 81% specificity, and in testing the same model reached 80%/75%. In validation, progression to ophthalmopathy was predicted by the model with 70.59% sensitivity and 72% to 85% specificity, a median of about 6 months before onset. TCR V-J signatures able to tell the groups apart were searched for in a discovery cohort of approximately 95 patients, of whom 40 to 45 had Graves' ophthalmopathy and around 56 had stable Graves' hyperthyroidism. An independent validation cohort of some 18 hyperthyroidism patients and 17 patients who later progressed to ophthalmopathy tested prospective prediction of ophthalmopathy. The 75 to 100 discovery patients were randomly split 7:3 into training and test sets. In addition, the study compared T-cell repertoires in thyroid tissue and in blood from several Graves' hyperthyroidism patients. Following sampling, methimazole starting at 30 mg daily was given to hyperthyroidism patients, and high-dose intravenous methylprednisolone was given to ophthalmopathy patients. A second multiplex PCR round built the libraries, followed by size selection and purification. Paired-end sequencing of the libraries was performed with 100 bp reads on an Illumina HiSeq2000. SOAPnuke was used to process the raw data, removing reads that contained adapters or uncalled bases, had a mean Phred below 15, or lacked an exact match to the constant primer or identifier. COPE v1.2.5 was used to merge the high-quality paired reads, and each unique nucleotide sequence was defined as a clonotype. Clonotypes were aligned to IMGT TRBV, TRBD and TRBJ reference segments using MiTCR v1.1. Analysis was restricted to V-J combinations with a frequency above 0.0001, which covered roughly 99% of repertoires. A TCS score was defined as the ratio between F50 (clonal expansion) and ExV (chaos), using BLOSUM62-based TCRdist between CDR3 peptides within each V-J. Welch's t-statistics and random forest reduced some 510 V-J features to about 13, which were used in a naive Bayes classifier (R e1071). Sample size was not statistically predetermined, and investigators were not blinded to group allocation. The paper describes TCR Vbeta CDR3 sequencing of roughly 130 peripheral blood samples, made up of about 41 ophthalmopathy patients, 70 to 80 hyperthyroidism patients and about 17 progressor patients.

Source: peripheral blood mononuclear cells (PBMCs), taken at new diagnosis, from a patient treated with antithyroid drugs. The receptor comes from a woman aged 18-29 years with Graves disease. Donor details come from another sample of the same person, matched by shared clones.

At the DNA level, the sequence is TGTGCCAGCAGCTTTCTTCGGACAGGGGGATTTGGCTACACCTTC. Protein translation: CASSFLRTGGFGYTF. Recombination connected TRBV7-2 to TRBJ1-2; 10 central nucleotides agree with TRBD1. The CDR3, from cysteine to phenylalanine, totals 15 residues. Here the CDR3 DNA is all that survives: 45 bases in frame from base 1. Ends trimmed: V by 3 bases, J by 7 bases; bases unmatched to a gene: 8. CDR1 and CDR2, per the germline V gene, are SGHTA and FQGNSA.